This TCR beta chain was documented in a study of T cells in Graves' hyperthyroidism and ophthalmopathy (dated by TCRdb to the late 2010s). About the full investigation: To identify TCR V-J signatures that set the groups apart, the researchers used a discovery cohort of more than 95 patients, made up of approximately 43 with Graves' ophthalmopathy and about 55 with stable Graves' hyperthyroidism. An independent validation cohort of around 19 hyperthyroidism patients and 17 patients who later progressed to ophthalmopathy tested prospective prediction of ophthalmopathy. The approximately 98 discovery patients were randomly divided into training and test sets at a 7:3 ratio. In addition, the study compared T-cell repertoires in thyroid tissue and in blood from about 6 Graves' hyperthyroidism patients. After blood sampling, hyperthyroidism patients were treated with methimazole at a starting dose of 30 mg daily, and ophthalmopathy patients were treated with high-dose intravenous methylprednisolone. The paper reports TCR Vbeta CDR3 sequencing of fewer than 150 peripheral blood samples: over 40 ophthalmopathy, fewer than 85 hyperthyroidism and some 17 progressor patients. The research as a whole found: Sample size was not statistically predetermined, and investigators were not blinded to group allocation. Most expanded thyroid clonotypes (frequency above 0.001) were also found in blood, which suggests that blood repertoires may mirror thyroid immune responses. In validation, progression to ophthalmopathy was predicted by the model with nearly 71% sensitivity and roughly 76% specificity, a median of roughly 6.4 months before onset. A 13 V-J signature model separated ophthalmopathy from stable hyperthyroidism, with around 90% sensitivity and about 81% specificity in cross-validation and 80%/75% in testing.

Amplification of TCR beta CDR3 regions was carried out from RNA transcripts. For the first round of RT-PCR on the TCR CDR3, the HTBI primer set was used together with the Qiagen OneStep RT-PCR kit. Libraries were constructed in a second round of multiplex PCR, after which size selection and purification were performed. Sequencing of the libraries was done on an Illumina HiSeq2000 using paired-end 100 bp reads. The authors' analysis ran thus. SOAPnuke was used to process the raw data, throwing out any read that contained adapters or uncalled bases, had a mean Phred below 15, or lacked an exact constant-primer or identifier match. High-quality paired reads were merged with COPE v1.2.5, and unique nucleotide sequences were defined as clonotypes. Clonotypes were aligned to IMGT TRBV, TRBD and TRBJ reference segments using MiTCR v1.1. The analysis included only V-J combinations with a frequency above 0.0001, which together covered approximately 99% of the repertoires. A TCS score was defined as the ratio between F50 (clonal expansion) and ExV (chaos), using BLOSUM62-based TCRdist between CDR3 peptides within each V-J. Welch's t-statistics and random forest reduced just over 500 V-J features to about 13, which were used in a naive Bayes classifier (R e1071). The similarity between thyroid and blood repertoires was quantified using the Morisita-Horn index. TCRdb itself trimmed the public reads at Q25 with fastp, ran MiXCR and retained productive beta chains. Rows with one shared CDR3 protein collapse into an entry with the most common genes and DNA. The V and J calls were not made by the authors but by TCRdb's processing. Within this sample are 500,000 to 600,000 distinct CDR3 sequences, with around 45% of them counted one time only. The ten largest account for approximately 7.5% of the sample.

Graves' hyperthyroidism was defined as stable when no progression to ophthalmopathy occurred over 18 months of follow-up. The hyperthyroidism patients were between 18 and 65 years old and newly diagnosed, with a disease duration of less than 2 months. Any patient with an uncontrolled infection, another autoimmune disease, pregnancy or lactation was excluded. Diagnoses relied on clinical symptoms, serum thyroxine and TRAb, thyroid ultrasound and orbital computed tomography. Total RNA was extracted with Trizol reagent, and quality was checked on an Agilent 2100 Bioanalyzer. V is trimmed back by 5 bases and J by 5 bases, and the junction contains 5 bases that no gene match accounts for. Via the germline V gene (reference sequence), CDR1 is SEHNR and CDR2 FQNEAQ. The CDR3 holds 13 amino acids from the cysteine to the phenylalanine. Only the CDR3 portion is preserved as DNA: 39 bases, with reading frame beginning at the first base.

This clonotype was seen at least ten times. Its antigen specificity is not known. Base-call qualities are not available, and no considerably larger clone is one nucleotide away. The chain couples TRBV7-9 to TRBJ2-7, with 8 middle bases fitting TRBD2. This clonotype originated in a woman aged 18-29 years with Graves' hyperthyroidism. The sample comprised peripheral blood or thyroid tissue (not recorded which). The CDR3 region: CASSRGAGDEQYF. The DNA sequence follows: TGTGCCAGCAGCCGCGGAGCGGGGGACGAGCAGTACTTC. With the portions outside the CDR3 filled from the reference TRBV7-9 and TRBJ2-7 genes, the complete variable region becomes DTGVSQNPRHKITKRGQNVTFRCDPISEHNRLYWYRQTLGQGPEFLTYFQNEAQLEKSRLLSDRFSAERPKGSFSTLEIQRTEQGDSAMYLCASSRGAGDEQYFGPGTRLTVT.